This passage covers 15 T cell receptor beta chains from one sample sequenced in a study of radiation and T cells in renal cell carcinoma. The time point: blood 2 weeks post-SBRT. Treatment given: 15 Gy SBRT to primary tumor, nephrectomy 4 weeks later. The protocol was immunoSEQ multiplex PCR, while the TCRdb copy is restricted to in-frame clones and leaves out a portion. Seen here are some 75,000 clones, roughly 82% observed once, and the top ten hold approximately 6.4%. Sample: blood, taken from a patient whose treatment included radiotherapy and nephrectomy. These receptor sequences come from a man aged 55 to 69 with renal cell carcinoma.

V and J are TRBV7-8 and TRBJ2-7; 11 bases fit TRBD2. The CDR3 is 15 residues long. The V and J ends lost 5 bases and 0 bases, in that order; junction bases with no gene match: 3. CDR1 is SGHVS, CDR2 FQNEAQ, per germline. The CDR3 nucleotides read TGTGCCAGCAGCGGTACTAGCGGGAGCTCCTACGAGCAGTACTTC. The encoded protein is CASSGTSGSSYEQYF.

This chain connects TRBV18 to TRBJ2-1; 10 nucleotides match TRBD1. This CDR3 is built from 15 residues. Germline V gene lookup returns CDR1 KGHSH and CDR2 LQKENI. V lost 2 bases and J lost 4; bases outside the gene matches: 2. The CDR3 DNA sequence: TGTGCCAGCTCACCAAGGACAGGGGGGTACAATGAGCAGTTCTTC. Translated: CASSPRTGGYNEQFF.

The genes are TRBV2 and TRBJ1-5; tentative D call: TRBD1 (5 bases). V was trimmed by 6 bases and J by 0 bases, leaving 9 bases between them. The germline V gene encodes CDR1 SNHLY and CDR2 FYNNEI. This CDR3 is built from 14 residues. This CDR3 is CASRDNLSNQPQHF. The CDR3 DNA sequence: TGTGCCAGCAGGGACAATCTTAGCAATCAGCCCCAGCATTTT.

CDR3 coding DNA: TGCGCCAGCAGCCAAGGAAGGACAGGCTTTAATGAGCAGTTCTTC. It translates to CASSQGRTGFNEQFF. The chain combines TRBV4-1 with TRBJ2-1; 7 positions match TRBD1. CDR3 length equals 15 residues. The germline V gene encodes CDR1 MGHRA and CDR2 YSYEKL. The V and J ends lost 1 base and 7 bases, in that order; junction bases with no gene match: 7.

The chain is built from TRBV7-2 and TRBJ2-5; D may be TRBD2 (5 bases). The ends were cut back, 2 bases at V and 5 bases at J, with 18 bases in the middle. The CDR3 totals 16 residues. Looked up from germline, CDR1 is SGHTA and CDR2 is FQGNSA. For the CDR3, the DNA is TGTGCCAGCAGCTTAAGGGCTACGAGTGGCGGGGAGACCCAGTACTTC. Encoded protein: CASSLRATSGGETQYF.

This clone was detected once. The CDR3 DNA reads as TGTGCCAGCAGTTACCTAGTGGGAGCTGGGGCCAACGTCCTGACTTTC. Translation: CASSYLVGAGANVLTF. The genes are TRBV6-5 and TRBJ2-6; D perhaps matches TRBD2 (5 bases). V gave up 2 bases and J gave up 2 bases, with 10 bases separating them. The CDR3 totals 16 residues. Germline assignment: CDR1 MNHEY and CDR2 SVGAGI.

By proportion, this clone is medium-sized. J is TRBJ1-2 and V is TRBV30; D remains unclear. This CDR3 has 13 residues. CDR1 is GTSNPN and CDR2 is SVGIG in the germline V gene (reference sequence). V shed 5 bases and J shed 1 base, with 11 bases lying between them. CDR3 DNA: TGTGCCTGGCAGGAGGCGAATAACTATGGCTACACCTTC. It yields the protein CAWQEANNYGYTF.

The V call is TRBV5-1, the J call TRBJ2-7; a weak D match, TRBD1 (6 bases). The V end lost 4 bases, the J end lost 2 bases, and 16 bases lay between the germline ends. The germline V gene has CDR1 SGHRS and CDR2 YFSETQ. This CDR3 contains 15 residues. CDR3 amino acids: CASSPGTILAYEQYF. The CDR3, as DNA: TGCGCCAGCAGCCCAGGGACAATCCTAGCCTACGAGCAGTACTTC.

This chain links TRBV7-2 with TRBJ1-1, with D tentatively TRBD1 (6 bases). The V end was cut by 0 bases, the J end by 6 bases, with 14 bases between. CDR1 SGHTA and CDR2 FQGNSA come from the germline V gene. This CDR3 is built from 15 residues. The CDR3 DNA follows: TGTGCCAGCAGCTTAGCTTCTTCGGGGGGCCCTGAAGCTTTCTTT. It encodes CASSLASSGGPEAFF.

This clone appeared a single time. The chain combines TRBV29-1 with TRBJ2-1; possible D gene TRBD2, 6 bases. From germline, CDR1 is SQVTM and CDR2 ANQGSEA. The ends were cut back, 7 bases at V and 2 bases at J, with 15 bases in the middle. There are 14 residues in the CDR3. The CDR3 DNA is TGCAGCGCCCCGGGACTCAGAGCCTACAATGAGCAGTTCTTC. Residues: CSAPGLRAYNEQFF.

The V gene is TRBV25-1, the J gene TRBJ2-3; D is possibly TRBD1 (5 bases). Trimming took 5 bases from V and 5 from J, leaving 11 bases between them. This CDR3 comprises 13 residues. Per the germline V gene, CDR1 is MGHDK and CDR2 is SYGVNS. CDR3 bases: TGTGCCAGCAGTAGGGGTGCAGAAGATACGCAGTATTTT. Protein product: CASSRGAEDTQYF.

As DNA, the CDR3 is TGTGCCAGTAGTACTGACTTCTACAATGAGCAGTTCTTC. Translating gives CASSTDFYNEQFF. The rearrangement links TRBV19 to TRBJ2-1; no reliable D call. The CDR3 length is 13 residues. Germline CDR1 is LNHDA and CDR2 is SQIVND (reference sequence). The V gene lost 4 bases and the J gene lost 3 bases, with 7 bases spanning the gap.

The chain joins TRBV19 to TRBJ2-3; D unresolved. CDR3 size: 16 residues. The germline V gene encodes CDR1 LNHDA and CDR2 SQIVND (reference sequence). V was trimmed by 1 base and J by 0 bases, leaving 11 bases between them. In nucleotides, the CDR3 is TGTGCCAGTAGTATAGGAGGTAGCCCTAGCACAGATACGCAGTATTTT. Translation gives CASSIGGSPSTDTQYF.

This chain connects TRBV27 to TRBJ1-5; D gene ambiguous. Trimming shortened V by 2 bases and J by 1 base, and 12 bases separated the two germline ends. This CDR3 has 16 amino acids. CDR1 is MNHEY, CDR2 SMNVEV, per germline (reference sequence). The CDR3 sequence: CASSLGPGLSNQPQHF. The CDR3 DNA is TGTGCCAGCAGTTTAGGTCCAGGCTTGAGCAATCAGCCCCAGCATTTT.

The rearrangement uses TRBV11-2 and TRBJ1-1; the match to TRBD1 covers 7 bases. The V gene end was trimmed by 4 bases and the J gene end by 4 bases; junction bases not matched to a gene: 6. Germline CDR1 is SGHAT and CDR2 is FQNNGV. The CDR3 length is 14 residues. The CDR3 sequence is CASSSDREITEAFF. CDR3 nucleotides: TGTGCCAGCAGCTCAGACAGGGAAATCACTGAAGCTTTCTTT.